The 23 T cell receptor beta chains below come from one sample, sequenced in a study of blood T cells in healthy people across ages (dated by TCRdb to between 2015 and 2017). The protocol used for the library was 5' RACE. TCRdb records Illumina HiSeq 2500 as the sequencer. A second PCR of 7 to 11 cycles was run with a J-beta primer mix and a sample-barcoded 5' primer. TCRdb applied fastp at Q25 and MiXCR to the public reads, then kept only in-frame beta chains. Each CDR3 protein appears once, grouped with its most common genes and DNA. The sample table holds about 1.7 million distinct CDR3 sequences, of which 28% were seen once. The ten most abundant clones make up roughly 8% of the sample. Material: blood. These receptors were obtained from a woman aged 25 to 39 in good health.

The chain is built from TRBV29-1 and TRBJ2-7; TRBD1 might be the D (6 bases). V was trimmed by 5 bases and J by 0 bases, leaving 14 bases between them. The length of the CDR3 is 14 residues. Germline assignment: CDR1 SQVTM and CDR2 ANQGSEA. DNA for the CDR3: TGCAGCGTTCGACAGGACTTGAGCTCCTACGAGCAGTACTTC. This encodes CSVRQDLSSYEQYF.

This clonotype was seen a few times. This chain uses TRBV20-1 with TRBJ2-1; D call uncertain. This CDR3 is built from 14 residues. The germline V gene encodes CDR1 DFQATT and CDR2 SNEGSKA (reference sequence). The V and J ends lost 7 bases and 0 bases respectively, with 13 bases between them. The CDR3 DNA sequence: TGCAGTGTGGAAGGACCGAGCTCCTACAATGAGCAGTTCTTC. Its protein product is CSVEGPSSYNEQFF.

The chain carries TRBV18 and TRBJ1-5; TRBD1 agrees at 12 bases. CDR1 is KGHSH and CDR2 is LQKENI in the germline V gene. V lost 5 bases to trimming and J lost 5 bases; unmatched junction nucleotides: 7. This CDR3 has 16 residues. The CDR3 DNA reads TGTGCCAGCTCAAGCCGGGACAGGGGGCGCGATCAGCCCCAGCATTTT. As protein: CASSSRDRGRDQPQHF. The full variable domain, rest sourced from reference TRBV18 and TRBJ1-5, is NAGVMQNPRHLVRRRGQEARLRCSPMKGHSHVYWYRQLPEEGLKFMVYLQKENIIDESGMPKERFSAEFPKEGPSILRIQQVVRGDSAAYFCASSSRDRGRDQPQHFGDGTRLSIL.

This clonotype has more than one count but fewer than ten. The rearrangement links TRBV18 to TRBJ1-1; no definite D call. V lost 4 bases and J lost 1, with 10 bases in between. CDR3 length: 14 amino acids. CDR1 KGHSH and CDR2 LQKENI come from the germline V gene. The CDR3 DNA reads as TGTGCCAGCTCACGGACCTACGAGAACACTGAAGCTTTCTTT. It yields the protein CASSRTYENTEAFF. The full variable domain, with the rest looked up from reference TRBV18 and TRBJ1-1, is NAGVMQNPRHLVRRRGQEARLRCSPMKGHSHVYWYRQLPEEGLKFMVYLQKENIIDESGMPKERFSAEFPKEGPSILRIQQVVRGDSAAYFCASSRTYENTEAFFGQGTRLTVV.

This chain connects TRBV28 to TRBJ2-6; D remains ambiguous. CDR3 size: 12 residues. The V gene's germline CDR1 is MDHEN and CDR2 SYDVKM. Deletions cut 6 bases from V and 12 bases from J, with 12 bases between. The CDR3 region is CASSLTATVLTF. The CDR3 nucleotides are TGTGCCAGCAGCTTAACTGCAACCGTCCTGACTTTC.

This clonotype has a count of ten or more. The chain combines TRBV29-1 with TRBJ1-2, with D possibly matching TRBD1 (6 bases). The ends were cut back, 7 bases at V and 3 bases at J, with 21 bases in the middle. The CDR3 spans 15 residues. Germline CDR1 SQVTM, CDR2 ANQGSEA. The CDR3 coding sequence is TGCAGCGCCCCAAGGGGCCGGGGGCACGACTATGGCTACACCTTC. Translating it yields CSAPRGRGHDYGYTF.

The CDR3, as DNA: TGTGCCAGCAGTCTAGCGGGAGGGCCAGAGACCCGGTACTTC. Encoded protein: CASSLAGGPETRYF. The V gene is TRBV9, the J gene TRBJ2-7, with TRBD2 matching over 12 bases. From germline, CDR1 is SGDLS and CDR2 YYNGEE. This CDR3 has 14 amino acids. With 5 bases clipped from V and 12 bases from J, the junction kept 12 bases outside the gene matches.

The chain combines TRBV3-1 with TRBJ2-5; 8 bases are shared with TRBD1. The ends lost 4 bases at V and 5 bases at J; junction bases unmatched: 18. The CDR3 consists of 18 residues. CDR1 and CDR2 (germline): LGHDT, YNNKEL (reference sequence). The CDR3 sequence: CASSPPGTGVVTRETQYF. The CDR3 bases are TGTGCCAGCAGCCCCCCCGGGACAGGAGTGGTGACGAGGGAGACCCAGTACTTC.

A note on this clonotype: The CDR3 does not close with the conserved phenylalanine or tryptophan, likely indicating a read error. The rearrangement uses TRBV7-2 and TRBJ2-5, with unresolved D. Deletions cut 0 bases from V and 8 bases from J, with 13 bases between. The CDR3 sequence is 14 residues long. CDR1 and CDR2 from the germline V gene are SGHTA and FQGNSA. The CDR3: CASSLANERETQYV. CDR3 coding DNA: TGTGCCAGCAGCTTAGCAAATGAAAGGGAAACCCAGTACGTC.

As for this clonotype: Compared with germline, one end of the junction differs, possibly owing to a read error. The chain links TRBV12-3 or TRBV12-4 to TRBJ2-1; D perhaps matches TRBD2 (5 bases). This CDR3 spans 12 amino acids. CDR3: CVSSTRGNEQFF. CDR3 nucleotides: TGTGTCAGCAGTACACGGGGCAATGAGCAGTTCTTC.

There are a few counts of this clonotype. The chain is built from TRBV27 and TRBJ1-5; TRBD1 matches 7 bases. The germline V gene has CDR1 MNHEY and CDR2 SMNVEV (reference sequence). CDR3 length: 14 residues. J was trimmed by 5 bases and V by 4 bases; bases with no gene match: 5. The CDR3 region has the DNA TGTGCCAGCAGTTGGACAGGAGGCGATCAGCCCCAGCATTTT. It yields the protein CASSWTGGDQPQHF.

The chain recombines TRBV7-6 with TRBJ2-7, with 8 nucleotides matching TRBD2. J lost 6 bases, V lost 5 bases, and 9 bases had no gene match. The CDR3 extends over 14 amino acids. Germline V gene lookup returns CDR1 SGHVS and CDR2 FNYEAQ. CDR3 in DNA: TGTGCCAGCAGCCTTAAACGCGCGGGGGGCGAGCAGTACTTC. Translating it yields CASSLKRAGGEQYF.

This clonotype was seen more than once but under ten times. CDR3 residues: CSARDVGTGTYEQYF. The CDR3 bases are TGCAGTGCTAGAGATGTTGGGACAGGGACCTACGAGCAGTACTTC. The chain has TRBV20-1 and TRBJ2-7, with 9 bases aligning to TRBD1. Germline-derived CDR1 and CDR2 are DFQATT and SNEGSKA (reference sequence). The CDR3 covers 15 residues. After removal of 0 bases from V and 2 bases from J, the junction contained 5 bases not matched to a gene.

This clonotype has just a few counts. The chain joins TRBV20-1 to TRBJ2-1, with 13 nucleotides matching TRBD2. CDR3 length: 16 residues. V lost 1 base to trimming and J lost 1 base; unmatched junction nucleotides: 1. Germline V CDR1 and CDR2: DFQATT, SNEGSKA (reference sequence). CDR3: CSARGGLAGSYNEQFF. DNA for the CDR3: TGCAGTGCTAGAGGGGGACTAGCGGGATCCTACAATGAGCAGTTCTTC.

The chain's CDR3 is CASSPEGTTNTGELFF. For the CDR3, the DNA is TGCGCCAGCAGCCCCGAAGGGACTACGAACACCGGGGAGCTGTTTTTT. The chain carries TRBV5-1 and TRBJ2-2, with 7 bases fitting TRBD2. Germline V gives CDR1 SGHRS, CDR2 YFSETQ. J was trimmed by 0 bases and V by 4 bases; bases with no gene match: 6. There are 16 residues in the CDR3.

Turning to this clonotype: The junction does not match germline at one end; this may be a read error. The gene calls are TRBV5-1 and TRBJ1-2, with D unresolved. Germline values: CDR1 SGHRS, CDR2 YFSETQ. CDR3 length equals 14 residues. CDR3 residues: CASGLGGINYGYTF. The CDR3 DNA follows: TGCGCCAGCGGCTTGGGAGGGATCAACTATGGCTACACCTTC.

This clonotype was found many times. The rearrangement links TRBV6-5 to TRBJ2-3; D uncertain. The CDR3 runs to 14 residues. The germline CDR1 and CDR2 sequences are MNHEY and SVGAGI. The V gene lost 0 bases and the J gene lost 6 bases, with 10 bases spanning the gap. The CDR3 loop is CASSYSSVLDTQYF. The CDR3 DNA follows: TGTGCCAGCAGTTACTCTAGTGTTCTCGATACGCAGTATTTT.

This clonotype turned up a few times. The V gene is TRBV12-3 or TRBV12-4, the J gene TRBJ2-7; D assignment may be TRBD1 or TRBD2 (5 bases each). The V and J ends lost 6 bases and 4 bases respectively, with 16 bases between them. The CDR3 contains 14 residues. The CDR3 DNA reads as TGTGCCAGCAGCCCCCGGGACGGCAGGTACGAGCAGTACTTC. Translating gives CASSPRDGRYEQYF.

This clonotype was detected ten times or more. The V gene is TRBV29-1, the J gene TRBJ2-6; D remains ambiguous. Trimming cost V 4 bases and J 1 base, with 8 bases left between them. Looked up from germline, CDR1 is SQVTM and CDR2 is ANQGSEA. The CDR3 covers 14 residues. CDR3 amino acids: CSVGKESGANVLTF. The CDR3 DNA follows: TGCAGCGTTGGTAAAGAATCTGGGGCCAACGTCCTGACTTTC.

V and J are TRBV19 and TRBJ2-7; tentative D call: TRBD2 (6 bases). V lost 4 bases, J lost 0 bases, and 13 bases lay in between. Germline CDR1 is LNHDA and CDR2 is SQIVND (reference sequence). This CDR3 is 15 amino acids long. The CDR3 sequence is CASSRRTGDSYEQYF. The DNA of the CDR3 is TGTGCCAGTAGTAGAAGGACGGGGGACTCCTACGAGCAGTACTTC.

This clonotype showed up many times. The V call is TRBV5-1, the J call TRBJ2-7; the match to TRBD2 covers 7 bases. Germline V gene lookup returns CDR1 SGHRS and CDR2 YFSETQ. The CDR3 is 15 amino acids. The junction had 6 bases not matched to a gene; V was cut back by 0 bases and J by 3 bases. DNA for the CDR3: TGCGCCAGCAGCTTGGTGGCGGGGGAACGCTACGAGCAGTACTTC. Translated: CASSLVAGERYEQYF.

This clonotype was detected many times. This chain uses TRBV20-1 with TRBJ1-1; D unresolved. Germline assignment: CDR1 DFQATT and CDR2 SNEGSKA (reference sequence). The V and J ends lost 0 bases and 0 bases respectively, with 11 bases between them. This CDR3 is 15 amino acids long. Here the CDR3 reads CSARDQTRMNTEAFF. The DNA of the CDR3 is TGCAGTGCTAGAGACCAAACTCGCATGAACACTGAAGCTTTCTTT.

This clonotype was seen ten or more times. The gene calls are TRBV7-9 and TRBJ2-7; tentatively, D is TRBD1 (6 bases). The CDR3 is 12 residues long. The germline V gene encodes CDR1 SEHNR and CDR2 FQNEAQ (reference sequence). V was pared by 3 bases and J by 9 bases, with 12 bases between. CDR3 residues: CASSFLQGWQYF. CDR3 bases: TGTGCCAGCAGCTTTCTACAGGGCTGGCAGTACTTC. The full variable domain, rest sourced from reference TRBV7-9 and TRBJ2-7, is DTGVSQNPRHKITKRGQNVTFRCDPISEHNRLYWYRQTLGQGPEFLTYFQNEAQLEKSRLLSDRFSAERPKGSFSTLEIQRTEQGDSAMYLCASSFLQGWQYFGPGTRLTVT.